This passage covers 27 T cell receptor beta chains from one sample sequenced in a study of blood T cell repertoires in COVID-19. Sequencing used immunoSEQ multiplex PCR; TCRdb keeps in-frame clones, though not all of them. The table includes roughly 200,000 clones, 94% detected once. The sequenced sample was peripheral blood. All receptors come from a man aged 30-40 years with COVID-19, enrolled during active disease.

The chain is built from TRBV7-2 and TRBJ2-5; 16 bases align to TRBD2. In germline, CDR1 is SGHTA, CDR2 FQGNSA. The length of the CDR3 is 19 residues. V lost 3 bases to trimming and J lost 0 bases; unmatched junction nucleotides: 7. CDR3 nucleotide sequence: TGTGCCAGCAGCTTCCCGGGGACTAGCGGGGGGGCGTACCAAGAGACCCAGTACTTC. Translation: CASSFPGTSGGAYQETQYF.

The rearrangement links TRBV27 to TRBJ2-7; 7 bases are a match to TRBD1. Per germline, CDR1 MNHEY and CDR2 SMNVEV (reference sequence). The CDR3 contains 16 residues. The J segment lost 2 bases and the V segment lost 5 bases, leaving 12 bases of the junction unmatched. Here the CDR3 DNA reads TGTGCCAGCAGTCCGGGCACTACAGGGGTTCCCTACGAGCAGTACTTC. This encodes CASSPGTTGVPYEQYF.

This clone has just one count. V gene TRBV4-1 combines with J gene TRBJ1-1; D possibly corresponds to TRBD1 (5 bases). The CDR3 spans 15 residues. Per the germline V gene, CDR1 is MGHRA and CDR2 is YSYEKL. V lost 1 base and J lost 4, with 13 bases in between. The chain's CDR3 is CASSQGGQSGTEAFF. The CDR3 DNA is TGCGCCAGCAGCCAAGGGGGCCAGTCTGGCACTGAAGCTTTCTTT.

The chain combines TRBV4-2 with TRBJ2-3; 8 bases are a match to TRBD2. The CDR3 has 15 residues. In germline, CDR1 is LGHNA, CDR2 YNFKEQ. V trimming: 1 base; J trimming: 5 bases; junction bases outside the gene matches: 5. CDR3 sequence reads: CASSQGVGGEDTQYF. The CDR3 coding sequence is TGTGCCAGCAGCCAAGGGGTCGGGGGGGAAGATACGCAGTATTTT.

This clone was observed a single time. V is TRBV5-1 and J is TRBJ1-2; D gene ambiguous. The CDR3 runs 15 residues. The ends were cut back, 4 bases at V and 4 bases at J, with 17 bases in the middle. CDR1 is SGHRS, CDR2 YFSETQ, per germline. The DNA of the CDR3 is TGCGCCAGCAGCGCGGGTCGCGGACCCACCTATGGCTACACCTTC. It encodes CASSAGRGPTYGYTF.

This sequence joins TRBV5-5 and TRBJ1-1, with a possible D match to TRBD1 (6 bases). The CDR3 loop spans 14 amino acids. Between the trimmed V and J ends, which lost 4 bases and 0 bases, there was a span of 10 bases. The germline V gene encodes CDR1 SGHKS and CDR2 YYEKEE (reference sequence). CDR3 sequence reads: CASSSGTLNTEAFF. CDR3 nucleotide sequence: TGTGCCAGCAGCAGCGGGACATTGAACACTGAAGCTTTCTTT.

The chain combines TRBV12-5 with TRBJ2-7; TRBD1 matches at 8 bases. There are 14 residues in the CDR3. Trimming cost V 1 base and J 3 bases; bases outside gene matches: 2. Germline CDR1 is LGHNT and CDR2 is FRNRAP. DNA of the CDR3: TGTGCTAGTGGTTTGGGGACAGGGTACTACGAGCAGTACTTC. Translation: CASGLGTGYYEQYF.

The chain employs TRBV6-5 and TRBJ1-1; D is possibly TRBD1 (6 bases). V was trimmed by 4 bases and J by 6 bases, leaving 12 bases between them. The CDR3 loop spans 13 amino acids. The germline CDR1 and CDR2 sequences are MNHEY and SVGAGI. Written as DNA, the CDR3 is TGTGCCAGCAGTTCACCGGGACACTCTGAAGCTTTCTTT. Residues: CASSSPGHSEAFF.

This chain links TRBV16 with TRBJ1-5, with TRBD1 matching over 7 bases. V dropped 5 bases and J dropped 3; count of bases not matched to a gene: 7. Germline CDR1 and CDR2: KGHSY and FQNENV. This CDR3 contains 15 residues. CDR3 sequence: CASSLRDSYNQPQHF. DNA for the CDR3: TGTGCCAGCAGCTTAAGGGACAGCTACAATCAGCCCCAGCATTTT.

The gene calls are TRBV7-6 and TRBJ1-1; the D gene is possibly TRBD1 (6 bases). Trimming shortened V by 2 bases and J by 4 bases, and 14 bases separated the two germline ends. The CDR3 is 15 residues long. Germline CDR1 is SGHVS and CDR2 is FNYEAQ. This CDR3 reads CASSLSQGTVTEAFF. CDR3 sequence (DNA): TGTGCCAGCAGCTTATCCCAGGGGACCGTCACTGAAGCTTTCTTT.

The chain couples TRBV2 to TRBJ1-1, with D tentatively TRBD1 (6 bases). This CDR3 spans 10 amino acids. Germline V gene data show CDR1 as SNHLY and CDR2 as FYNNEI. Between the trimmed V and J ends, which lost 9 bases and 8 bases, there was a span of 10 bases. Written as DNA, the CDR3 is TGTGCCAGGGACAGCAAAGAAGCTTTCTTT. Amino acids: CARDSKEAFF.

The J gene is TRBJ1-2, the V gene TRBV18, with TRBD1 matching 8 bases. The germline V gene has CDR1 KGHSH and CDR2 LQKENI. The V segment lost 1 base and the J segment 4 bases; nucleotides outside the gene matches: 5. CDR3 length: 15 residues. This chain's CDR3 is CASSPRVGTGYGYTF. CDR3 sequence (DNA): TGTGCCAGCTCACCACGGGTAGGGACAGGCTATGGCTACACCTTC.

This clone was seen a handful of times. CDR3 in DNA: TGTGCCAGCAGCAACCGACAGGGGGCTGGAACTGAAGCTTTCTTT. Protein product: CASSNRQGAGTEAFF. The chain uses TRBV3-1 (or the pseudogene TRBV3-2) and TRBJ1-1; 10 bases are a match to TRBD1. CDR3 length: 15 amino acids. Trimming removed 5 bases from V and 5 bases from J; junction bases left unmatched: 8. CDR1 LGHDT and CDR2 YNNKEL come from the germline V gene (reference sequence).

The chain combines TRBV11-2 with TRBJ1-2, with a possible D match to TRBD1 (6 bases). The length of the CDR3 is 13 residues. The V end was cut by 1 base, the J end by 8 bases, with 11 bases between. Germline V CDR1 and CDR2: SGHAT, FQNNGV. CDR3 region: CASSLGRQGGYTF. In DNA, the CDR3 is TGTGCCAGCAGCTTAGGGAGGCAGGGGGGCTACACCTTC.

The chain joins TRBV11-1 to TRBJ1-2; D is possibly TRBD1 (5 bases). The germline CDR1 and CDR2 sequences are SGHAT and FQDESV (reference sequence). The CDR3 has 13 residues. V lost 1 base and J lost 5, with 8 bases in between. This chain's CDR3 is CASSLVAGYGYTF. The CDR3 DNA sequence: TGTGCCAGCAGCTTAGTGGCAGGGTATGGCTACACCTTC.

The V call is TRBV11-2, the J call TRBJ2-7; TRBD1 matches at 8 bases. This CDR3 is built from 15 residues. J lost 4 bases, V lost 5 bases, and 10 bases had no gene match. CDR1 is SGHAT, CDR2 FQNNGV, per germline. The CDR3 nucleotides are TGTGCCAGCAGCACCCACAGGGGGTTAGCTTACGAGCAGTACTTC. It is translated as CASSTHRGLAYEQYF.

In this sample, this clone turned up once. The rearrangement joins TRBV5-1 to TRBJ1-1, with a possible D match to TRBD1 (5 bases). Trimming removed 4 bases at V and 3 bases at J, with 13 bases between. The CDR3 has 14 amino acids. Germline CDR1 SGHRS, CDR2 YFSETQ. The CDR3 nucleotides are TGCGCCAGCAGCCTGAACGGGGGGGACACTGAAGCTTTCTTT. It translates to CASSLNGGDTEAFF. Supplemented by reference TRBV5-1 and TRBJ1-1, the full variable domain reads KAGVTQTPRYLIKTRGQQVTLSCSPISGHRSVSWYQQTPGQGLQFLFEYFSETQRNKGNFPGRFSGRQFSNSRSEMNVSTLELGDSALYLCASSLNGGDTEAFFGQGTRLTVV.

The V gene is TRBV6-5, the J gene TRBJ1-1; no clear D. The CDR3 runs 13 residues. The germline CDR1 and CDR2 sequences are MNHEY and SVGAGI. Trimming removed 11 bases from V and 4 bases from J, with 17 bases in between. CDR3 coding DNA: TGTGCCGGACTAAAATCCTTGGGCACTGAAGCTTTCTTT. It is translated as CAGLKSLGTEAFF.

The V call is TRBV11-1, the J call TRBJ1-2; the D gene is possibly TRBD1 (6 bases). Deletions cut 8 bases from V and 4 bases from J, with 14 bases between. Germline CDR1 SGHAT, CDR2 FQDESV (reference sequence). The CDR3 spans 13 residues. CDR3 residues: CASSRTDSYGYTF. The CDR3 nucleotides are TGTGCCAGCTCCCGGACAGACTCCTATGGCTACACCTTC.

The gene calls are TRBV4-1 and TRBJ1-5, with D unresolved. Trimming removed 0 bases from V and 7 bases from J, with 13 bases in between. The CDR3 sequence is 15 residues long. CDR1 is MGHRA, CDR2 YSYEKL, per germline. The CDR3 DNA follows: TGCGCCAGCAGCCAAGATTCAGCCAGGATGCAGCCCCAGCATTTT. Protein: CASSQDSARMQPQHF.

The chain uses TRBV27 and TRBJ2-7; TRBD2 agrees at 8 bases. In germline, CDR1 is MNHEY, CDR2 SMNVEV (reference sequence). After removal of 3 bases from V and 7 bases from J, the junction contained 8 bases not matched to a gene. The CDR3 sequence is 14 residues long. The CDR3 region is CASSFQRGYGEQYF. CDR3 DNA sequence: TGTGCCAGCAGTTTCCAGCGGGGGTATGGTGAGCAGTACTTC.

The V and J genes are TRBV30 and TRBJ1-1, with D uncertain. Looked up from germline, CDR1 is GTSNPN and CDR2 is SVGIG (reference sequence). The CDR3 contains 12 residues. V shed 0 bases and J shed 6 bases, with 8 bases lying between them. The CDR3 loop reads CAWSVLSAEAFF. The CDR3 nucleotides are TGTGCCTGGAGTGTATTGTCGGCTGAAGCTTTCTTT.

The V call is TRBV7-9, the J call TRBJ2-2; no clear D. Per germline, CDR1 SEHNR and CDR2 FQNEAQ (reference sequence). This CDR3 contains 15 residues. Trimming pared 0 bases from V and 3 bases from J, leaving 8 bases between. The CDR3 DNA reads as TGTGCCAGCAGCTTAGCGCGGAAGGACACCGGGGAGCTGTTTTTT. Its protein is CASSLARKDTGELFF.

J is TRBJ2-7 and V is TRBV9; D perhaps matches TRBD1 (5 bases). In germline, CDR1 is SGDLS, CDR2 YYNGEE. Trimming removed 5 bases at V and 6 bases at J, with 18 bases between. There are 14 residues in the CDR3. CDR3 residues: CASSEGAGKSEQYF. CDR3 sequence (DNA): TGTGCCAGCAGTGAAGGGGCAGGGAAGAGCGAGCAGTACTTC.

CDR3 sequence: CASSLGTGQSPLHF. For the CDR3, the DNA is TGTGCCAGCAGCTTAGGGACAGGGCAATCACCCCTCCACTTT. The chain recombines TRBV7-9 with TRBJ1-6, with 8 nucleotides matching TRBD1. The CDR3 is 14 amino acids. V gave up 1 base and J gave up 10 bases; unmatched junction bases: 3. CDR1 is SEHNR and CDR2 is FQNEAQ in the germline V gene (reference sequence).

The chain employs TRBV11-2 and TRBJ2-1; 7 bases line up with TRBD1. Unmatched junction bases numbered 5, after V lost 3 bases and J lost 6 bases. CDR1 SGHAT and CDR2 FQNNGV come from the germline V gene. CDR3 size: 14 residues. The CDR3: CASSFRTGSNEQFF. DNA of the CDR3: TGTGCCAGCAGCTTTAGGACAGGTTCCAATGAGCAGTTCTTC.

The genes are TRBV6-5 and TRBJ1-6, with D hard to call. Between the trimmed V and J ends, which lost 5 bases and 10 bases, there was a span of 9 bases. This CDR3 contains 12 residues. CDR1 is MNHEY and CDR2 is SVGAGI in the germline V gene. DNA of the CDR3: TGTGCCAGCAGTCCCCCGGGATCACCCCTCCACTTT. Its protein product is CASSPPGSPLHF.